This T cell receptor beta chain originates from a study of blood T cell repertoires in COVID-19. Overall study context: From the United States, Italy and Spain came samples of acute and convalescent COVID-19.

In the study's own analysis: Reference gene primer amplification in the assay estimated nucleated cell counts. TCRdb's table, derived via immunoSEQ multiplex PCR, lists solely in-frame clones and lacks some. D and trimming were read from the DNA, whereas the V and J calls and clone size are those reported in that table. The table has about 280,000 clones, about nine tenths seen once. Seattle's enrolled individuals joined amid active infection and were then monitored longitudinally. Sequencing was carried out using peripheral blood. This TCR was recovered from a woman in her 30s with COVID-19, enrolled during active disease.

CDR3 nucleotides: TGTGCCAGCAGTGAATCCACTGCAGGCTACGAGCAGTACTTC. Encoded protein: CASSESTAGYEQYF. The chain couples TRBV6-1 to TRBJ2-7; D is unresolved. Deletions cut 2 bases from V and 3 bases from J, with 11 bases between. Per germline, CDR1 MNHNS and CDR2 SASEGT. The CDR3 is 14 residues long.